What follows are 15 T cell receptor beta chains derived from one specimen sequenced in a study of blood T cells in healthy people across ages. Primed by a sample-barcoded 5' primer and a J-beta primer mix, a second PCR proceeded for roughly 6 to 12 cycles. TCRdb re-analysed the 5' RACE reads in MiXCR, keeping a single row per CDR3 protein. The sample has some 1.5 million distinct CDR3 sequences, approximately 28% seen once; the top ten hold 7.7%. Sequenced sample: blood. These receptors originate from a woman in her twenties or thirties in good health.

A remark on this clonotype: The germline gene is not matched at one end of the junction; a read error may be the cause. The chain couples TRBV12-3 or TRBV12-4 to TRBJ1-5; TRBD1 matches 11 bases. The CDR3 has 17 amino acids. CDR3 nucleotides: TGTGCCGGCAGCCGAGGGAGGGACAGGGGGTTCAATCAGCCCCAGCATTTT. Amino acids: CAGSRGRDRGFNQPQHF.

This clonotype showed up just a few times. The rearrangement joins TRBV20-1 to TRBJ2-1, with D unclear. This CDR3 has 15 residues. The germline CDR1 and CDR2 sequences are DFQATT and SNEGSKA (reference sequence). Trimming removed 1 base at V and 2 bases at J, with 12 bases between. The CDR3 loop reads CSARVGVGTYNEQFF. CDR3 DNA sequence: TGCAGTGCTAGAGTTGGGGTAGGAACCTACAATGAGCAGTTCTTC.

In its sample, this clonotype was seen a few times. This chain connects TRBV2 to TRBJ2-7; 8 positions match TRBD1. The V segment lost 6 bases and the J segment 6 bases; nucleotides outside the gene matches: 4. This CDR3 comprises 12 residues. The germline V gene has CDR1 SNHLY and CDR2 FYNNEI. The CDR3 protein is CASRDDRGEQYF. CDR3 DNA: TGTGCCAGCAGAGACGACAGGGGCGAGCAGTACTTC.

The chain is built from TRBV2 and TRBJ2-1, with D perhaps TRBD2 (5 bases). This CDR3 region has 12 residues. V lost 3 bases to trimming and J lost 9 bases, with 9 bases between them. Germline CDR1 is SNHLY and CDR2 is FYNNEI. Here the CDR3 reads CASSEDWGEQFF. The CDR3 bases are TGTGCCAGCAGTGAGGACTGGGGTGAGCAGTTCTTC.

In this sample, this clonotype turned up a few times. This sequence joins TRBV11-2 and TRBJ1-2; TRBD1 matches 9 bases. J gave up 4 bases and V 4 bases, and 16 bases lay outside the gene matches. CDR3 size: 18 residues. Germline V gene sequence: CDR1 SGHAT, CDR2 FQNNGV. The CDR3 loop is CASSSIRAHPDRGYGYTF. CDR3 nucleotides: TGTGCCAGCAGCTCCATCAGAGCACACCCGGACAGGGGCTATGGCTACACCTTC.

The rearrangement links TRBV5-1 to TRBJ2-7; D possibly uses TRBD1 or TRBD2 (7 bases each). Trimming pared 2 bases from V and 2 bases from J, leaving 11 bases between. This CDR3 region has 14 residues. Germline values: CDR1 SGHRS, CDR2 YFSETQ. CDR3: CASSLQGTTYEQYF. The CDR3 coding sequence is TGCGCCAGCAGCTTACAGGGGACTACCTACGAGCAGTACTTC.

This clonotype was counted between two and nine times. CDR3 coding DNA: TGTGCCAGCAGCGTAGTAGGCAGCATGAACACTGAAGCTTTCTTT. Its translation: CASSVVGSMNTEAFF. This chain connects TRBV9 to TRBJ1-1; no definite D call. In germline, CDR1 is SGDLS, CDR2 YYNGEE. The CDR3 totals 15 residues. Trimming pared 0 bases from V and 0 bases from J, leaving 9 bases between.

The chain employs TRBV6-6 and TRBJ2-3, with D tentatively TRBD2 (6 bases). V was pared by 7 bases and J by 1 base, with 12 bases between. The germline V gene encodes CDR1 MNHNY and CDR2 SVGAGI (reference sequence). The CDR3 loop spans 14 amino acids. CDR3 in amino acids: CASNRDSRTDTQYF. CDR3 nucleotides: TGTGCCAGCAATCGGGACTCACGCACAGATACGCAGTATTTT.

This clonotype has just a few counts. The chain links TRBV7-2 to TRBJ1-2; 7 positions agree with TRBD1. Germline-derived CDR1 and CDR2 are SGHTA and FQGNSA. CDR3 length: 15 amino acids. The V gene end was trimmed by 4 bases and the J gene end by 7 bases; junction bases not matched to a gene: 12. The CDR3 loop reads CASSSWTAGGSGYTF. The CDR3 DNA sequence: TGTGCCAGCAGCTCTTGGACAGCAGGGGGTTCTGGCTACACCTTC.

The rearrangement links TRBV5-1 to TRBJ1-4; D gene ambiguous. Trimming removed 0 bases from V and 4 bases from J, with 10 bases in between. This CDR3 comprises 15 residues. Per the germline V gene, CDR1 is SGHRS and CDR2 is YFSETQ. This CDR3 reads CASSLGAGYNEKLFF. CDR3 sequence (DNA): TGCGCCAGCAGCTTGGGGGCAGGCTATAATGAAAAACTGTTTTTT.

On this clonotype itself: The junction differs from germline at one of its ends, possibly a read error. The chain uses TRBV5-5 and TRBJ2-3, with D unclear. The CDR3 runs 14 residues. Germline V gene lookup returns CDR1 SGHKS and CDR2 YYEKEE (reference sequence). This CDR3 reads CASSLLGSTDPQYF. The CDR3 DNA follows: TGTGCCAGCAGCTTACTTGGAAGCACAGATCCGCAGTATTTT.

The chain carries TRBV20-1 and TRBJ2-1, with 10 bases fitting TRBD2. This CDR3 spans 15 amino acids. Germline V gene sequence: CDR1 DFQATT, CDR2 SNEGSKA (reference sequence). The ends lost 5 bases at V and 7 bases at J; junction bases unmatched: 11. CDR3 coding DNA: TGCAGTGCTCCGCTAGCGGGGGCCCTAGGGAATGAGCAGTTCTTC. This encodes CSAPLAGALGNEQFF.

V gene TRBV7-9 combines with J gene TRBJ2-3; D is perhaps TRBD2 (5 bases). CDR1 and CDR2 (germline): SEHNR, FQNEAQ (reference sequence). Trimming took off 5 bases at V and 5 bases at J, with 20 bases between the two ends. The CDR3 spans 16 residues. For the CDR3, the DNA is TGTGCCAGCAGCCAACGACGGGAAATTTTGCAAGATACGCAGTATTTT. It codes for CASSQRREILQDTQYF.

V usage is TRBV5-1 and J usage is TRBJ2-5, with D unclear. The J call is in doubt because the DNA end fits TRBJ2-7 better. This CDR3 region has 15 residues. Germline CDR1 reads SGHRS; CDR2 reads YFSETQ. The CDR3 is CASSLDSSNLYEQYF. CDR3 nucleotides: TGCGCCAGCAGCTTGGACAGCTCCAACCTGTACGAGCAGTACTTC.

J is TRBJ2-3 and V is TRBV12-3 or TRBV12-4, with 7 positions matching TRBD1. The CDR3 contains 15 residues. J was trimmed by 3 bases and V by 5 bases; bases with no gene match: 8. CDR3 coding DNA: TGTGCCAGCAGTCATGACAGGGCTAGAACAGATACGCAGTATTTT. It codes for CASSHDRARTDTQYF.